This T cell receptor beta chain is from a study of cytomegalovirus exposure and HLA in healthy donors. The study's findings and limits: Cytomegalovirus-associated TCR beta chains were listed, numbering some 150.

Researchers ran the PCR with 60 Vbeta and 13 Jbeta primers. The protocol was immunoSEQ multiplex PCR, while the TCRdb copy is restricted to in-frame clones and leaves out a portion. Here the sample spans about 78,000 clones, 75% to 90% being singletons. On this clone itself: The antigen is unknown.

Sequencing was carried out using PBMCs. The clonotype comes from a man in his forties or fifties in good health and CMV-seropositive.

As DNA, the CDR3 is TGTGCCAGCAGAAGTGGGACTAGCGGGACCGAGCAGTACTTC. Amino acid sequence: CASRSGTSGTEQYF. This chain joins TRBV27 and TRBJ2-7, with 13 bases fitting TRBD2. Germline CDR1 is MNHEY and CDR2 is SMNVEV (reference sequence). CDR3 length equals 14 residues. The V gene end was trimmed by 6 bases and the J gene end by 6 bases; junction bases not matched to a gene: 5.